This T cell receptor (beta chain) appears in the sequencing data of a study of cytomegalovirus exposure and HLA in healthy donors. Points from the study as a whole: Cytomegalovirus association was listed for around 180 TCR beta chains. Reportedly, cytomegalovirus status was diagnosed with high sensitivity and specificity.

The donors were members of the validation cohort, which comprised 120 subjects and was separate from the first cohort of 600 to 850 subjects. A remark on this clone: Its antigen is unidentified.

Measured with immunoSEQ multiplex PCR; TCRdb has only the in-frame clones, and not every one. The sample contains around 80,000 clones, roughly 96% of which appear only once. Germline-derived CDR1 and CDR2 are SGHVS and FQNEAQ. The CDR3 is made up of 14 amino acids. Trimming removed 3 bases at V and 7 bases at J, with 13 bases between. The chain couples TRBV7-8 to TRBJ1-5; a weak D match, TRBD1 (5 bases). The sequence was collected from a woman in her late teens or twenties in good health and CMV-seronegative. Sequencing input: PBMCs. DNA for the CDR3: TGTGCCAGCAGCTTCGCCGAAAAGGGGCAGCCCCAGCATTTT. Translated: CASSFAEKGQPQHF.